This T cell receptor beta chain was retrieved from a study of graft-versus-host responses after intestinal transplantation. Whole-study results and caveats: Some patients had graft-donor T cell macrochimerism. In their allografts, the ratios of graft-versus-host to host-versus-graft T cell clones were high.

Graft tissue was processed to release intraepithelial and lamina propria lymphocytes. Sequencing was performed with immunoSEQ multiplex PCR; in TCRdb, only in-frame clones are kept and a portion is missing. The table has 13,000 to 15,000 clones, 70% seen once. In the case of this clone: Its antigen is currently unknown.

This CDR3 region has 13 residues. Trimming took 4 bases from V and 3 from J; bases not matched to a gene: 2. Per germline, CDR1 SQVTM and CDR2 ANQGSEA. This specimen was ileum tissue, taken 700 to 800 days after intestinal transplantation. V is TRBV29-1 and J is TRBJ2-1, with 8 bases identical to TRBD2. The sequence came from a human patient who received an intestinal transplant, so some T cells may come from the graft donor. This CDR3 is CSVGSGVYNEQFF. The CDR3 DNA reads as TGCAGCGTTGGTAGCGGGGTCTACAATGAGCAGTTCTTC.